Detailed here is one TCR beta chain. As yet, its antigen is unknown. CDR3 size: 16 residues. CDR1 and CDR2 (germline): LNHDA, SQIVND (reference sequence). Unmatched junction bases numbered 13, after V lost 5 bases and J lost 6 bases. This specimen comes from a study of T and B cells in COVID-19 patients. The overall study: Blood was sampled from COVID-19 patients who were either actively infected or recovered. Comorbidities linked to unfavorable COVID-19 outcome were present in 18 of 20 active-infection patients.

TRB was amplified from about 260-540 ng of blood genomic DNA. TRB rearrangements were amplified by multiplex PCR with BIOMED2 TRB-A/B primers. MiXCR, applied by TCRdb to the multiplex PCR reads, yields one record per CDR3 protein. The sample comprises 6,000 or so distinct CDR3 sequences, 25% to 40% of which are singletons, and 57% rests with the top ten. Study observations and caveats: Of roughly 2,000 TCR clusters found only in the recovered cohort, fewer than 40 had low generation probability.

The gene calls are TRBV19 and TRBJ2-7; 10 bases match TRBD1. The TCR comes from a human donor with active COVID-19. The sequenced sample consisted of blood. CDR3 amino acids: CASSASPGTGDGEQYF. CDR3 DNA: TGTGCCAGTAGTGCCTCACCTGGGACAGGGGACGGCGAGCAGTACTTC.